This TCR beta chain was captured in a study of cytomegalovirus exposure and HLA in healthy donors. For the study at large: There were around 100 million unique TCR beta sequences, drawn from approximately 180 million T cells, in an earlier analysis. Overall study findings and caveats: A later analysis reportedly identified an Asian-associated ancestry cluster as carrying fewer N-insertions than the approximately 670-donor mean. Prior analysis indicated that the majority of TCR beta V segments exhibited productivity approximately 90% or approximately 30% of the time.

To note about this clone: Antigen specificity is unknown.

It was with 60 Vbeta and 13 Jbeta primers that the PCR ran. Sequencing was performed with immunoSEQ multiplex PCR; in TCRdb, only in-frame clones are kept and a portion is missing. The sample yields 150,000 to 200,000 clones, around nine tenths seen once. V shed 5 bases and J shed 5 bases, with 12 bases lying between them. The CDR3 has 13 residues. Germline lookup yields CDR1 MNHNY and CDR2 SVGAGI (reference sequence). Material: PBMCs. The V and J genes are TRBV6-6 and TRBJ1-2; TRBD1 might be the D (6 bases). The sequence was collected from a woman under 30 in good health and CMV-seronegative. Here the CDR3 DNA reads TGTGCCAGCAGTCCACAGGGATCGTATGGCTACACCTTC. Its protein product is CASSPQGSYGYTF.